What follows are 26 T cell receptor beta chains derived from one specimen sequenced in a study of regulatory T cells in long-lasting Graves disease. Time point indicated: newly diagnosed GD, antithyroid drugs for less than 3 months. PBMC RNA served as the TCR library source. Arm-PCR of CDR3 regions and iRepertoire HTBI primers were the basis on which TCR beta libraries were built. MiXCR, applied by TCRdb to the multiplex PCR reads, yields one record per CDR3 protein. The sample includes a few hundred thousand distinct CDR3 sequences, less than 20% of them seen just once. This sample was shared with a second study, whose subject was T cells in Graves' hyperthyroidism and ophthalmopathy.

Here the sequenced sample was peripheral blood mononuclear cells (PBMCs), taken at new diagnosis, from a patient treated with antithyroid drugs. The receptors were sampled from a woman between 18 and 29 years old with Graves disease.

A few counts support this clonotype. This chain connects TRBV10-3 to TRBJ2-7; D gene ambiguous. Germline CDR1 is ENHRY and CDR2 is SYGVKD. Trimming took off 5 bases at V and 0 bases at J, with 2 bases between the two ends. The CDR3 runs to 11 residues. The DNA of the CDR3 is TGTGCCATCAGTCGCTCCTACGAGCAGTACTTC. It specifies CAISRSYEQYF.

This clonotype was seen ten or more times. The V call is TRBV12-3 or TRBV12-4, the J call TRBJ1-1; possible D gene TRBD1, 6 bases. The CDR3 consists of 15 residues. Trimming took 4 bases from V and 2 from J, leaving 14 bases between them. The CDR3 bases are TGTGCCAGCAGTTCGGACCGGGACACTAACACTGAAGCTTTCTTT. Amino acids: CASSSDRDTNTEAFF.

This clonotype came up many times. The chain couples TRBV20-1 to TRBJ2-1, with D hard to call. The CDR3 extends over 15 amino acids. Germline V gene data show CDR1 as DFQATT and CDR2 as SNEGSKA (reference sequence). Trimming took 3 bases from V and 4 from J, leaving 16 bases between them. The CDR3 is CSASPSFGPYNEQFF. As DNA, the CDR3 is TGCAGTGCTAGCCCGTCTTTTGGGCCTTACAATGAGCAGTTCTTC.

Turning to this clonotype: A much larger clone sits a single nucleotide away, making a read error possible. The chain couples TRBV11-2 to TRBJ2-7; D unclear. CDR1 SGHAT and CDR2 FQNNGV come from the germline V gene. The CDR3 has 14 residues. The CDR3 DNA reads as TGTGCCGGCAGCTTAGACGGAGTTTTTTACGGGCAGTACTTC. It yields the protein CAGSLDGVFYGQYF.

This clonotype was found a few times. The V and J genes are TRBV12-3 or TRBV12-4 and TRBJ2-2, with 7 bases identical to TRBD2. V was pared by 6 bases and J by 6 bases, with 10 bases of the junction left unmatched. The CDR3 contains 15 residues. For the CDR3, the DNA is TGTGCCAGCAGATGGGCGGGAGTGAGTGCCGGGGAGCTGTTTTTT. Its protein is CASRWAGVSAGELFF.

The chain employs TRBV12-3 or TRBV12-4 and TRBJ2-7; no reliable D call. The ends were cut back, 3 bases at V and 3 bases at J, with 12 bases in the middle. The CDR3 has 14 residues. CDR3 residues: CASSLGLGFYEQYF. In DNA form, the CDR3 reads TGTGCCAGCAGTTTGGGTCTAGGATTCTACGAGCAGTACTTC.

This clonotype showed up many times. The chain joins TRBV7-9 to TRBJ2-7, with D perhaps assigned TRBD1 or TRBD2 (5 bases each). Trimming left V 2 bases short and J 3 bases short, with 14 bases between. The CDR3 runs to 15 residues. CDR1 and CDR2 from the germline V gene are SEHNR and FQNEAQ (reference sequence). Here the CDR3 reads CASSLSGASLYEQYF. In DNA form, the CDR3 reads TGTGCCAGCAGCTTATCCGGGGCTTCTCTCTACGAGCAGTACTTC.

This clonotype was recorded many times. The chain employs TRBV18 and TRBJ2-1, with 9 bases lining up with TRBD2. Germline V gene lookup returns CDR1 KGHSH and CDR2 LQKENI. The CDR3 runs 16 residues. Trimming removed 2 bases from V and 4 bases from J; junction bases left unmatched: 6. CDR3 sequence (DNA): TGTGCCAGCTCACCAGGAGCGGGAGGTCGGTACAATGAGCAGTTCTTC. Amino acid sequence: CASSPGAGGRYNEQFF.

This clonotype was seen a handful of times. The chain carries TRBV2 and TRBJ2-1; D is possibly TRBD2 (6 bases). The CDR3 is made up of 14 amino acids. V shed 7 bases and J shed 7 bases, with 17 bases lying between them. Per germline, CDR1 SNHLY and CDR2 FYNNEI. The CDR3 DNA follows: TGTGCCAGCAAAACTAGCTTAAAGAAGAATGAGCAGTTCTTC. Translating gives CASKTSLKKNEQFF.

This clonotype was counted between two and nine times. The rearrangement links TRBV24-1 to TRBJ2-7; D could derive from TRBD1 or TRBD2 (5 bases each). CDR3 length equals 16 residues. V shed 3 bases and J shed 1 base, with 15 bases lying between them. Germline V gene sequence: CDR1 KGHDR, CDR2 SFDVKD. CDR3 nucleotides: TGTGCCACCAGTGATCGAAACCGGGACGGGTCCTACGAGCAGTACTTC. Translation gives CATSDRNRDGSYEQYF.

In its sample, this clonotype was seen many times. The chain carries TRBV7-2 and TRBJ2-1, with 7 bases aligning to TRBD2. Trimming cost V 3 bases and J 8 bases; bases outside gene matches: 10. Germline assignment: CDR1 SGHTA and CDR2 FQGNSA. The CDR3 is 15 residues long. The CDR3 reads CASSLGDGSGYEQFF. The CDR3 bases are TGTGCCAGCAGCTTGGGTGATGGTAGCGGGTATGAGCAGTTCTTC.

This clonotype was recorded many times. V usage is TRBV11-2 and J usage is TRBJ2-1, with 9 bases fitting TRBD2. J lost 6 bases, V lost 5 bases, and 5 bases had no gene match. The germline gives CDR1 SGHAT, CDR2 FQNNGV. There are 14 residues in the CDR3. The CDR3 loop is CASSPLGLANEQFF. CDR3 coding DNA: TGTGCCAGCAGCCCCCTGGGACTAGCCAATGAGCAGTTCTTC.

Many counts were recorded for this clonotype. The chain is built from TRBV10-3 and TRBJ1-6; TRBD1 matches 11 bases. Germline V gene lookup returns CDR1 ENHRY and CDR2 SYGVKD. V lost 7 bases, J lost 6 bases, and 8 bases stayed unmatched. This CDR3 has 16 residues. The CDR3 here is CAIKNGQGAFNSPLHF. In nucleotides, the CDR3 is TGTGCCATCAAGAACGGACAGGGGGCGTTTAATTCACCCCTCCACTTT.

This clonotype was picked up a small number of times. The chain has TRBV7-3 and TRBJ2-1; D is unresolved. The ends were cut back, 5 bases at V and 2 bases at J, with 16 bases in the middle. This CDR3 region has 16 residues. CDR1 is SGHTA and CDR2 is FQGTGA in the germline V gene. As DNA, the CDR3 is TGTGCCAGCAGCCCCACGGGCGCAGGTCCCTACAATGAGCAGTTCTTC. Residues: CASSPTGAGPYNEQFF.

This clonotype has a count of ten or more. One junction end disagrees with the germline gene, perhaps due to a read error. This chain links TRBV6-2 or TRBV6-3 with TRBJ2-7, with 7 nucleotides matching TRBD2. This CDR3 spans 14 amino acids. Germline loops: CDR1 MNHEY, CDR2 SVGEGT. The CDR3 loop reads CASSYLGEGYEQYF. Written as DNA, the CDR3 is TGTGCCAGCAGCTACTTGGGGGAGGGCTACGAGCAGTACTTC.

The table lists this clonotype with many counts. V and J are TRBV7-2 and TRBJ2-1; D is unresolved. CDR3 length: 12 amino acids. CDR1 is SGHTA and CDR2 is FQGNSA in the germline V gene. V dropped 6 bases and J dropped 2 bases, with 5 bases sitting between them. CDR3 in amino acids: CASSFAYNEQFF. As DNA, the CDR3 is TGTGCCAGCAGTTTCGCCTACAATGAGCAGTTCTTC.

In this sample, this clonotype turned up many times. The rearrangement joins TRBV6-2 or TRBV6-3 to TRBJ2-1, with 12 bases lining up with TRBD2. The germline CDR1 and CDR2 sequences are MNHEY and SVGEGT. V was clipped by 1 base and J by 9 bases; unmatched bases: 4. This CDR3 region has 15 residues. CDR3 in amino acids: CASSYWTSGTSEQFF. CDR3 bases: TGTGCCAGCAGTTACTGGACTAGCGGGACAAGTGAGCAGTTCTTC.

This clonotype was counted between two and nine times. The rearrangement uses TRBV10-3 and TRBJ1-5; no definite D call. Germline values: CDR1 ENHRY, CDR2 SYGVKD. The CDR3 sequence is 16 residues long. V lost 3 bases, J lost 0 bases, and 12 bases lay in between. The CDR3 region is CAISETGFNSNQPQHF. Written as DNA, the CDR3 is TGTGCCATCAGTGAAACGGGGTTTAATAGCAATCAGCCCCAGCATTTT.

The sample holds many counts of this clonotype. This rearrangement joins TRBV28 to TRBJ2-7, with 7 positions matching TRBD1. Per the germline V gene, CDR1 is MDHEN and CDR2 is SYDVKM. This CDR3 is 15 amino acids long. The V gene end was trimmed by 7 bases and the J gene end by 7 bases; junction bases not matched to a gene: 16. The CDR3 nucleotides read TGTGCCAGCAACGCCCCCGGGACAGCTTTCTGGGAGCAGTACTTC. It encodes CASNAPGTAFWEQYF.

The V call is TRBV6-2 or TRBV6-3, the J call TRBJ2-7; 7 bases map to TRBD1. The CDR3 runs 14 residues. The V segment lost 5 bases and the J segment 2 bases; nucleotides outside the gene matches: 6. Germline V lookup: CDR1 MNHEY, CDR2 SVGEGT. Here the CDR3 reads CASSPWDRTYEQYF. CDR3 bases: TGTGCCAGCAGTCCCTGGGACAGAACCTACGAGCAGTACTTC.

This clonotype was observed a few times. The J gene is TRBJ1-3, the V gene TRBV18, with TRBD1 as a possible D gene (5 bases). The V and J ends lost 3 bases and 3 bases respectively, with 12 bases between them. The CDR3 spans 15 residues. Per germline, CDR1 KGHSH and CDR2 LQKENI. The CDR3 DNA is TGTGCCAGCTCACCTTCAGGGACGGATGGAAACACCATATATTTT. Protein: CASSPSGTDGNTIYF.

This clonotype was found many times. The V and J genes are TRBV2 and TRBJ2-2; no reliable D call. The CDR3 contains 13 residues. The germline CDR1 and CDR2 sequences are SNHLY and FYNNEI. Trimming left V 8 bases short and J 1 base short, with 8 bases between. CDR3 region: CASSSVNTGELFF. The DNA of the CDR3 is TGTGCCAGCTCCAGCGTGAACACCGGGGAGCTGTTTTTT.

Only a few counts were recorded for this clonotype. The CDR3: CASRTQGGSSYEQYF. For the CDR3, the DNA is TGTGCCAGCAGAACACAGGGTGGGAGCTCCTACGAGCAGTACTTC. The chain recombines TRBV27 with TRBJ2-7; tentatively, D is TRBD1 (6 bases). CDR1 is MNHEY and CDR2 is SMNVEV in the germline V gene (reference sequence). V was clipped by 6 bases and J by 0 bases, with 15 bases between them. This CDR3 region has 15 residues.

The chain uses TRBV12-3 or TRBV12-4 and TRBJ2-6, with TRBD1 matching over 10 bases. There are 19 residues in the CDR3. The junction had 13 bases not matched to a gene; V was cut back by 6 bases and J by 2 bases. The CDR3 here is CASSDRGRKFDTGANVLTF. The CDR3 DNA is TGTGCCAGCAGCGACAGGGGGCGCAAATTTGATACTGGGGCCAACGTCCTGACTTTC.

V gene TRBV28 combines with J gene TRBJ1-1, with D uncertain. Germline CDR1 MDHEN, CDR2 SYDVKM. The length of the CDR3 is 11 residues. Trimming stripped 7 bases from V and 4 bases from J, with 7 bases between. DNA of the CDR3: TGTGCCAGCACGTGGGGCACTGAAGCTTTCTTT. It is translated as CASTWGTEAFF. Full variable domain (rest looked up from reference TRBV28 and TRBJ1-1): DVKVTQSSRYLVKRTGEKVFLECVQDMDHENMFWYRQDPGLGLRLIYFSYDVKMKEKGDIPEGYSVSREKKERFSLILESASTNQTSMYLCASTWGTEAFFGQGTRLTVV.

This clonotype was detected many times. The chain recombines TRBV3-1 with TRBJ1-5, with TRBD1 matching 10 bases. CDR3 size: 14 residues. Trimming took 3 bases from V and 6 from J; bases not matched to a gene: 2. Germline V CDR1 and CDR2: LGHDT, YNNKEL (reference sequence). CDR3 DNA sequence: TGTGCCAGCAGCCACGGGACAGGGGTTCAGCCCCAGCATTTT. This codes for CASSHGTGVQPQHF.